Listed below are T cell receptor beta chains from one sample, sequenced in a study of blood T cell repertoires in COVID-19. Profiled with immunoSEQ multiplex PCR; TCRdb holds only in-frame clones, not every one. The profile covers fewer than 110,000 clones, with over 65% appearing a single time and more than 10% taken by the ten largest. The sequenced sample consisted of peripheral blood. The source is a human donor in a cohort sampled during active COVID-19. CDR3s include the opening cysteine and the closing phenylalanine or tryptophan. Fields, in order: CDR3 protein, CDR3 DNA, J gene, clone size, CDR3 length, D gene, V gene. A D gene is named only where the DNA matches it firmly. Clone size is not always given. Where it is, it says once, few, many or a class for expanded clones.

cdr3_aa: CASRQAYEQYF; cdr3_nt: TGTGCCAGCAGACAGGCCTACGAGCAGTACTTC; j_call: TRBJ2-7; clone_size: -; cdr3_length: 11; d_call: -; v_call: TRBV6-5
cdr3_aa: CASSPQQGNYGYTF; cdr3_nt: TGTGCCAGCAGCCCCCAACAGGGAAACTATGGCTACACCTTC; j_call: TRBJ1-2; clone_size: -; cdr3_length: 14; d_call: -; v_call: TRBV7-2
cdr3_aa: CASSLQGGVTEAFF; cdr3_nt: TGTGCCAGCAGTTTGCAGGGTGGGGTCACTGAAGCTTTCTTT; j_call: TRBJ1-1; clone_size: -; cdr3_length: 14; d_call: -; v_call: TRBV27
cdr3_aa: CASSHSGGAQETQYF; cdr3_nt: TGTGCCAGCAGCCATAGCGGGGGGGCCCAAGAGACCCAGTACTTC; j_call: TRBJ2-5; clone_size: -; cdr3_length: 15; d_call: TRBD2; v_call: TRBV3-1/TRBV3-2
cdr3_aa: CASSIGGGQTLTYTF; cdr3_nt: TGTGCCAGTAGTATAGGAGGAGGGCAGACCTTAACCTACACCTTC; j_call: TRBJ1-2; clone_size: -; cdr3_length: 15; d_call: -; v_call: TRBV19
cdr3_aa: CSASGDTDRLNYGYTF; cdr3_nt: TGCAGTGCTAGTGGGGACACGGATCGCCTTAACTATGGCTACACCTTC; j_call: TRBJ1-2; clone_size: -; cdr3_length: 16; d_call: -; v_call: TRBV20-1
cdr3_aa: CASSPQVIMARLPSYEQYF; cdr3_nt: TGTGCCAGCAGCCCGCAGGTTATTATGGCCCGGTTGCCCTCCTACGAGCAGTACTTC; j_call: TRBJ2-7; clone_size: -; cdr3_length: 19; d_call: -; v_call: TRBV11-2
cdr3_aa: CASSLGLAGGQETQYF; cdr3_nt: TGTGCCAGCAGCTTAGGACTAGCGGGGGGGCAGGAGACCCAGTACTTC; j_call: TRBJ2-5; clone_size: -; cdr3_length: 16; d_call: TRBD2; v_call: TRBV11-1
cdr3_aa: CASSIIGEADRYYGYTF; cdr3_nt: TGTGCCAGTAGCATAATCGGGGAGGCGGACAGGTACTATGGCTACACCTTC; j_call: TRBJ1-2; clone_size: -; cdr3_length: 17; d_call: TRBD1; v_call: TRBV19
cdr3_aa: CASRTPGRGGNSPLHF; cdr3_nt: TGTGCCAGCAGAACCCCTGGAAGGGGGGGGAATTCACCCCTCCACTTT; j_call: TRBJ1-6; clone_size: -; cdr3_length: 16; d_call: -; v_call: TRBV28
cdr3_aa: CAIRGGTGVEAFF; cdr3_nt: TGTGCCATCAGGGGAGGGACAGGGGTTGAAGCTTTCTTT; j_call: TRBJ1-1; clone_size: -; cdr3_length: 13; d_call: TRBD1; v_call: TRBV10-3
cdr3_aa: CASSQPGLVETQYF; cdr3_nt: TGCGCCAGCAGCCAACCGGGACTAGTTGAGACCCAGTACTTC; j_call: TRBJ2-5; clone_size: -; cdr3_length: 14; d_call: TRBD2; v_call: TRBV4-1
cdr3_aa: CASSLSGRGQGGYTF; cdr3_nt: TGCGCCAGCAGCTTGAGTGGCAGGGGGCAAGGTGGCTACACCTTC; j_call: TRBJ1-2; clone_size: -; cdr3_length: 15; d_call: TRBD1; v_call: TRBV5-1
cdr3_aa: CASRNTGSNEQFF; cdr3_nt: TGCGCCAGCAGGAATACAGGTAGCAATGAGCAGTTCTTC; j_call: TRBJ2-1; clone_size: -; cdr3_length: 13; d_call: -; v_call: TRBV10-1
cdr3_aa: CASSPPGLGSYEQYF; cdr3_nt: TGTGCCAGCTCACCACCGGGACTAGGTTCCTACGAGCAGTACTTC; j_call: TRBJ2-7; clone_size: -; cdr3_length: 15; d_call: TRBD2; v_call: TRBV18
cdr3_aa: CASSRWDSTYGYTF; cdr3_nt: TGTGCCAGCAGCCGATGGGACAGTACCTATGGCTACACCTTC; j_call: TRBJ1-2; clone_size: -; cdr3_length: 14; d_call: TRBD1; v_call: TRBV5-4
cdr3_aa: CASSQLTSQSYEQYF; cdr3_nt: TGCGCCAGCAGCCAACTGACTAGCCAATCCTACGAGCAGTACTTC; j_call: TRBJ2-7; clone_size: -; cdr3_length: 15; d_call: TRBD2; v_call: TRBV4-1
cdr3_aa: CASSIDVQGLYGYTF; cdr3_nt: TGTGCCAGTAGTATAGATGTCCAGGGCCTCTATGGCTACACCTTC; j_call: TRBJ1-2; clone_size: -; cdr3_length: 15; d_call: -; v_call: TRBV19
cdr3_aa: CATSRGRFSEQFF; cdr3_nt: TGTGCCACCAGCAGAGGGAGATTCAGTGAGCAGTTCTTC; j_call: TRBJ2-1; clone_size: -; cdr3_length: 13; d_call: -; v_call: TRBV15
cdr3_aa: CAWSEQGTGGYTF; cdr3_nt: TGTGCCTGGAGTGAACAGGGTACGGGCGGCTACACCTTC; j_call: TRBJ1-2; clone_size: -; cdr3_length: 13; d_call: -; v_call: TRBV30
cdr3_aa: CASSLASGGAPQYF; cdr3_nt: TGTGCCAGCAGCTTAGCTAGCGGGGGGGCGCCGCAGTATTTT; j_call: TRBJ2-3; clone_size: -; cdr3_length: 14; d_call: TRBD2; v_call: TRBV5-5
cdr3_aa: CASSQVSGGAGETQYF; cdr3_nt: TGTGCCAGCAGCCAAGTTAGCGGGGGGGCCGGGGAGACCCAGTACTTC; j_call: TRBJ2-5; clone_size: few; cdr3_length: 16; d_call: TRBD2; v_call: TRBV4-2
cdr3_aa: CASSLVSGGETQYF; cdr3_nt: TGTGCCAGCAGCTTAGTGTCGGGGGGAGAGACCCAGTACTTC; j_call: TRBJ2-5; clone_size: -; cdr3_length: 14; d_call: TRBD2; v_call: TRBV7-9
cdr3_aa: CASSPPWTAQNTEAFF; cdr3_nt: TGTGCCAGCTCACCACCGTGGACAGCACAGAACACTGAAGCTTTCTTT; j_call: TRBJ1-1; clone_size: few; cdr3_length: 16; d_call: -; v_call: TRBV18
cdr3_aa: CASSAETGTSYEQYF; cdr3_nt: TGTGCCAGCTCAGCAGAGACAGGGACCTCCTACGAGCAGTACTTC; j_call: TRBJ2-7; clone_size: -; cdr3_length: 15; d_call: TRBD1; v_call: TRBV18
cdr3_aa: CASGLVGRGSSYNEQFF; cdr3_nt: TGTGCTAGTGGTTTGGTAGGTCGGGGAAGCTCCTACAATGAGCAGTTCTTC; j_call: TRBJ2-1; clone_size: once; cdr3_length: 17; d_call: -; v_call: TRBV12-5
cdr3_aa: CASSRTAEAFF; cdr3_nt: TGTGCCAGTAGTAGGACAGCTGAAGCTTTCTTT; j_call: TRBJ1-1; clone_size: -; cdr3_length: 11; d_call: -; v_call: TRBV19
cdr3_aa: CASSVQGSNTGELFF; cdr3_nt: TGTGCCAGCAGCGTTCAGGGGTCTAACACCGGGGAGCTGTTTTTT; j_call: TRBJ2-2; clone_size: -; cdr3_length: 15; d_call: -; v_call: TRBV9
cdr3_aa: CASSAGLAGGREEQYF; cdr3_nt: TGCGCCAGCAGCGCGGGACTAGCGGGGGGACGTGAAGAGCAGTACTTC; j_call: TRBJ2-7; clone_size: -; cdr3_length: 16; d_call: TRBD2; v_call: TRBV5-1
cdr3_aa: CASSVTGLAPQETQYF; cdr3_nt: TGTGCCAGCAGCGTAACTGGACTAGCGCCACAAGAGACCCAGTACTTC; j_call: TRBJ2-5; clone_size: -; cdr3_length: 16; d_call: TRBD2; v_call: TRBV9
cdr3_aa: CASSSRGPLAKNIQYF; cdr3_nt: TGCGCCAGCAGTTCAAGGGGCCCCTTAGCCAAAAACATTCAGTACTTC; j_call: TRBJ2-4; clone_size: -; cdr3_length: 16; d_call: -; v_call: TRBV4-1
cdr3_aa: CASSRTGSVETQYF; cdr3_nt: TGTGCCAGTTCCAGGACAGGGTCGGTAGAGACCCAGTACTTC; j_call: TRBJ2-5; clone_size: -; cdr3_length: 14; d_call: TRBD1; v_call: TRBV19
cdr3_aa: CASSRTGRYGYTF; cdr3_nt: TGTGCCAGCAGTCGGACAGGGAGGTATGGCTACACCTTC; j_call: TRBJ1-2; clone_size: -; cdr3_length: 13; d_call: TRBD1; v_call: TRBV2
cdr3_aa: CASSFRTGDGYTF; cdr3_nt: TGCGCCAGCAGCTTCAGGACAGGGGATGGCTACACCTTC; j_call: TRBJ1-2; clone_size: few; cdr3_length: 13; d_call: TRBD1; v_call: TRBV5-1
cdr3_aa: CASSSPNRGSYGYTF; cdr3_nt: TGTGCCAGCAGTTCCCCGAACAGGGGTAGCTATGGCTACACCTTC; j_call: TRBJ1-2; clone_size: -; cdr3_length: 15; d_call: TRBD1; v_call: TRBV27
cdr3_aa: CASSLGEGTLTQYF; cdr3_nt: TGTGCCAGCAGCTTAGGGGAGGGCACCCTAACCCAGTACTTC; j_call: TRBJ2-5; clone_size: few; cdr3_length: 14; d_call: TRBD2; v_call: TRBV7-2
cdr3_aa: CASSAATGRGEAFF; cdr3_nt: TGTGCCAGCAGCGCCGCGACAGGGCGAGGTGAAGCTTTCTTT; j_call: TRBJ1-1; clone_size: -; cdr3_length: 14; d_call: TRBD1; v_call: TRBV9
cdr3_aa: CASMDRVVGELFF; cdr3_nt: TGTGCCAGCATGGACAGGGTGGTCGGGGAGCTGTTTTTT; j_call: TRBJ2-2; clone_size: -; cdr3_length: 13; d_call: TRBD1; v_call: TRBV6-5
cdr3_aa: CASRSRTADYGYTF; cdr3_nt: TGTGCCAGCCGTAGTCGGACAGCGGATTATGGCTACACCTTC; j_call: TRBJ1-2; clone_size: -; cdr3_length: 14; d_call: -; v_call: TRBV6-5
cdr3_aa: CASSGSGTGPNEQFF; cdr3_nt: TGCGCCAGCAGCGGTTCCGGGACAGGCCCGAATGAGCAGTTCTTC; j_call: TRBJ2-1; clone_size: -; cdr3_length: 15; d_call: TRBD1; v_call: TRBV5-1
cdr3_aa: CSASGTSGGATDTQYF; cdr3_nt: TGCAGTGCTAGTGGGACTAGCGGGGGGGCCACGGATACGCAGTATTTT; j_call: TRBJ2-3; clone_size: -; cdr3_length: 16; d_call: TRBD2; v_call: TRBV20-1
cdr3_aa: CAWSVLGLAGGQDTQYF; cdr3_nt: TGTGCCTGGAGTGTACTAGGTCTAGCGGGGGGGCAAGATACGCAGTATTTT; j_call: TRBJ2-3; clone_size: -; cdr3_length: 17; d_call: TRBD2; v_call: TRBV30
cdr3_aa: CASSQEGPTEQYF; cdr3_nt: TGTGCCAGCAGCCAAGAGGGCCCCACCGAGCAGTACTTC; j_call: TRBJ2-7; clone_size: -; cdr3_length: 13; d_call: -; v_call: TRBV4-2
cdr3_aa: CASSPSGGKETQYF; cdr3_nt: TGTGCCAGCAGCCCAAGCGGGGGAAAAGAGACCCAGTACTTC; j_call: TRBJ2-5; clone_size: -; cdr3_length: 14; d_call: TRBD2; v_call: TRBV9
cdr3_aa: CASSPQGVENTQYF; cdr3_nt: TGTGCCAGCAGCCCACAGGGCGTAGAAAATACGCAGTATTTT; j_call: TRBJ2-3; clone_size: -; cdr3_length: 14; d_call: -; v_call: TRBV5-4
cdr3_aa: CASSPEGRGSHNEQFF; cdr3_nt: TGTGCCAGCAGCCCCGAGGGGCGGGGGAGCCACAATGAGCAGTTCTTC; j_call: TRBJ2-1; clone_size: -; cdr3_length: 16; d_call: TRBD2; v_call: TRBV5-8
cdr3_aa: CASSIAVTGANVLTF; cdr3_nt: TGTGCCAGTAGTATCGCAGTTACTGGGGCCAACGTCCTGACTTTC; j_call: TRBJ2-6; clone_size: -; cdr3_length: 15; d_call: -; v_call: TRBV19
cdr3_aa: CASSSNTDTQYF; cdr3_nt: TGTGCCAGCAGCTCAAACACAGATACGCAGTATTTT; j_call: TRBJ2-3; clone_size: -; cdr3_length: 12; d_call: -; v_call: TRBV7-3
cdr3_aa: CASSEGRGFGYTF; cdr3_nt: TGTGCCAGCAGTGAGGGCAGGGGTTTCGGCTACACCTTC; j_call: TRBJ1-2; clone_size: -; cdr3_length: 13; d_call: -; v_call: TRBV6-1
cdr3_aa: CASSITRQFSTDTQYF; cdr3_nt: TGTGCCAGTAGTATAACCAGACAGTTTAGCACAGATACGCAGTATTTT; j_call: TRBJ2-3; clone_size: -; cdr3_length: 16; d_call: -; v_call: TRBV19
cdr3_aa: CASSPRAMDSPLHF; cdr3_nt: TGTGCCAGCAGCCCGCGGGCAATGGATTCACCCCTCCACTTT; j_call: TRBJ1-6; clone_size: -; cdr3_length: 14; d_call: -; v_call: TRBV6-5
cdr3_aa: CASQDTKTHEAFF; cdr3_nt: TGTGCCAGCCAGGACACCAAAACGCATGAAGCTTTCTTT; j_call: TRBJ1-1; clone_size: -; cdr3_length: 13; d_call: -; v_call: TRBV2
cdr3_aa: CASSLDRDTDTQYF; cdr3_nt: TGTGCCAGCAGCCTGGACAGGGACACAGATACGCAGTATTTT; j_call: TRBJ2-3; clone_size: once; cdr3_length: 14; d_call: TRBD1; v_call: TRBV11-1
cdr3_aa: CASSFGSTDTQYF; cdr3_nt: TGTGCCAGCAGCTTTGGGAGTACAGATACGCAGTATTTT; j_call: TRBJ2-3; clone_size: -; cdr3_length: 13; d_call: -; v_call: TRBV7-7
cdr3_aa: CASGPYTVGANTGELFF; cdr3_nt: TGTGCTAGTGGTCCATATACAGTAGGGGCGAACACCGGGGAGCTGTTTTTT; j_call: TRBJ2-2; clone_size: -; cdr3_length: 17; d_call: -; v_call: TRBV12-5
cdr3_aa: CASSLEQGYGYTF; cdr3_nt: TGTGCCAGCAGCTTAGAACAGGGATATGGCTACACCTTC; j_call: TRBJ1-2; clone_size: -; cdr3_length: 13; d_call: -; v_call: TRBV7-2
cdr3_aa: CASSPGEGNEKLFF; cdr3_nt: TGTGCCAGCAGCCCAGGGGAGGGGAATGAAAAACTGTTTTTT; j_call: TRBJ1-4; clone_size: few; cdr3_length: 14; d_call: -; v_call: TRBV4-2
cdr3_aa: CASSAEQGPGEKLFF; cdr3_nt: TGTGCCAGCAGCGCAGAACAGGGTCCTGGGGAAAAACTGTTTTTT; j_call: TRBJ1-4; clone_size: -; cdr3_length: 15; d_call: -; v_call: TRBV9
cdr3_aa: CASRPGQAETGQETQYF; cdr3_nt: TGTGCCAGCAGACCCGGACAGGCCGAAACGGGGCAAGAGACCCAGTACTTC; j_call: TRBJ2-5; clone_size: -; cdr3_length: 17; d_call: TRBD1; v_call: TRBV7-9
cdr3_aa: CASSPPGGENTEAFF; cdr3_nt: TGTGCCAGCAGCCCCCCGGGGGGAGAGAACACTGAAGCTTTCTTT; j_call: TRBJ1-1; clone_size: -; cdr3_length: 15; d_call: -; v_call: TRBV7-7